This T cell receptor beta chain was sequenced during a study of blood T cells in healthy people across ages. Next came a second PCR, run for about 6 to 12 cycles, which used a sample-barcoded 5' primer along with a J-beta primer mix. TCRdb reanalysed the 5' RACE reads using MiXCR and keeps one entry per CDR3 protein. The table has some 860,000 distinct CDR3 sequences, about 56% seen once. The CDR3 sequence is 12 residues long. Trimming pared 6 bases from V and 6 bases from J, leaving 12 bases between. This clonotype was counted a single time. This TCR derives from a man between 35 and 55 years old in good health. The sequencing sample was made of blood. The rearrangement uses TRBV12-3 or TRBV12-4 and TRBJ2-7, with D possibly TRBD2 on 6 matching bases. CDR3 DNA sequence: TGTGCCAGCAGCGGGAGTCCCTCCGAGCAGTACTTC. Translation: CASSGSPSEQYF.